The rows below give T cell receptor beta chains drawn from one sample of a study of a mutant IDH1 vaccine in newly diagnosed glioma. TCRdb keeps only in-frame clones here, not all; method: immunoSEQ multiplex PCR. Altogether approximately 92,000 clones are present, around 77% being singletons, with the ten largest covering around 7.5%. Sample: PBMCs, taken from a glioma patient treated with radiotherapy, temozolomide or both. These TCRs come from a man aged 40-49 years with glioma. Each CDR3 is given with its conserved first and last residue. The order of the fields is J gene, V gene, clone size, D gene, CDR3 length, CDR3 protein, CDR3 DNA. The D gene is left open where the match is weak. Not every row has a clone size; where given, it reads once, few, many or a size class.

J: TRBJ2-1; V: TRBV5-1; size: .; D: .; length: 15; CDR3: CASSLVGGSYNEQFF; DNA: TGCGCCAGCAGCTTGGTGGGGGGCTCCTACAATGAGCAGTTCTTC
J: TRBJ2-5; V: TRBV19; size: .; D: .; length: 15; CDR3: CASSLTGRNQETQYF; DNA: TGTGCCAGTAGTCTGACAGGGAGGAACCAAGAGACCCAGTACTTC
J: TRBJ2-3; V: TRBV5-6; size: .; D: TRBD2; length: 16; CDR3: CASSSGTSGRGDTQYF; DNA: TGTGCCAGCAGCTCCGGGACTAGCGGGAGGGGAGATACGCAGTATTTT
J: TRBJ1-5; V: TRBV19; size: few; D: .; length: 15; CDR3: CASSIGVTANQPQHF; DNA: TGTGCCAGTAGTATAGGGGTGACAGCTAATCAGCCCCAGCATTTT
J: TRBJ2-5; V: TRBV5-6; size: .; D: .; length: 16; CDR3: CASSWAGASQVETQYF; DNA: TGTGCCAGCAGCTGGGCAGGAGCTAGTCAGGTTGAGACCCAGTACTTC
J: TRBJ2-5; V: TRBV10-3; size: .; D: .; length: 18; CDR3: CATRVGTIGLASLETQYF; DNA: TGTGCCACCAGGGTGGGGACGATCGGTCTAGCTTCACTAGAGACCCAGTACTTC
J: TRBJ1-1; V: TRBV7-9; size: .; D: .; length: 13; CDR3: CASSLERGIGAFF; DNA: TGTGCCAGCAGCTTAGAACGAGGGATTGGAGCTTTCTTT
J: TRBJ2-1; V: TRBV10-3; size: .; D: .; length: 18; CDR3: CAISEPTKPAETYNEQFF; DNA: TGTGCCATCAGTGAGCCAACCAAACCAGCGGAAACCTACAATGAGCAGTTCTTC
J: TRBJ2-7; V: TRBV30; size: .; D: .; length: 13; CDR3: CAWSEMGIYEQHF; DNA: TGTGCCTGGAGTGAGATGGGAATCTACGAGCAGCACTTC
J: TRBJ1-1; V: TRBV5-6; size: once; D: .; length: 12; CDR3: CASSGSGAEAFF; DNA: TGTGCCAGCAGCGGCTCGGGTGCGGAAGCTTTCTTT
J: TRBJ2-4; V: TRBV30; size: .; D: .; length: 15; CDR3: CAWSVIRETKNIQYF; DNA: TGTGCCTGGAGTGTAATACGGGAGACCAAAAACATTCAGTACTTC
J: TRBJ2-3; V: TRBV14; size: .; D: .; length: 13; CDR3: CASSQVRGGTQYF; DNA: TGTGCCAGCAGCCAGGTGCGGGGCGGTACGCAGTATTTT
J: TRBJ2-7; V: TRBV2; size: .; D: .; length: 14; CDR3: CASRPGTGSYEQYF; DNA: TGTGCCAGCAGACCCGGTACAGGGAGCTACGAGCAGTACTTC
J: TRBJ1-4; V: TRBV4-2; size: .; D: .; length: 16; CDR3: CASSQGQPIRDEKLFF; DNA: TGTGCCAGCAGCCAAGGCCAGCCTATACGGGATGAAAAACTGTTTTTT
J: TRBJ2-7; V: TRBV28; size: .; D: .; length: 11; CDR3: CASSYSYEQYF; DNA: TGTGCCAGCAGTTACTCCTACGAGCAGTACTTC
J: TRBJ2-2; V: TRBV18; size: .; D: .; length: 21; CDR3: CASSPPGKSRRQKMNTGELFF; DNA: TGTGCCAGCTCACCACCGGGCAAAAGCCGTCGACAAAAAATGAACACCGGGGAGCTGTTTTTT
J: TRBJ2-7; V: TRBV7-8; size: .; D: TRBD1; length: 16; CDR3: CASSLEGGQGSYEQYF; DNA: TGTGCCAGCAGCTTAGAGGGGGGACAGGGTTCCTACGAGCAGTACTTC
J: TRBJ2-7; V: TRBV27; size: .; D: TRBD1; length: 13; CDR3: CASSRQGQYEQYF; DNA: TGTGCCAGCAGTCGACAGGGGCAGTACGAGCAGTACTTC
J: TRBJ1-2; V: TRBV15; size: .; D: .; length: 14; CDR3: CATSREGTEGGYTF; DNA: TGTGCCACCAGCAGAGAGGGCACCGAGGGGGGCTACACCTTC
J: TRBJ2-1; V: TRBV5-4; size: .; D: .; length: 13; CDR3: CASSLGPYNEQFF; DNA: TGTGCCAGCAGCTTGGGACCGTACAATGAGCAGTTCTTC
J: TRBJ2-7; V: TRBV6-1; size: .; D: TRBD1; length: 15; CDR3: CATSENRGPYYEQYF; DNA: TGTGCCACCTCCGAGAACAGGGGGCCCTACTACGAGCAGTACTTC
J: TRBJ1-1; V: TRBV4-3; size: .; D: .; length: 15; CDR3: CASSQDPRGKTEAFF; DNA: TGCGCCAGCAGCCAAGATCCCAGGGGCAAGACTGAAGCTTTCTTT
J: TRBJ1-1; V: TRBV6-5; size: few; D: .; length: 14; CDR3: CASSYRQFNTEAFF; DNA: TGTGCCAGCAGTTATAGGCAGTTCAACACTGAAGCTTTCTTT
J: TRBJ1-1; V: TRBV18; size: few; D: .; length: 14; CDR3: CASSPPGTPSGAFF; DNA: TGTGCCAGCTCACCTCCCGGGACCCCCAGCGGGGCTTTCTTT
J: TRBJ2-3; V: TRBV5-1; size: .; D: .; length: 14; CDR3: CASSLDYLRDTQYF; DNA: TGCGCCAGCAGCTTGGACTATCTACGAGATACGCAGTATTTT
J: TRBJ1-1; V: TRBV7-2; size: once; D: .; length: 15; CDR3: CASSLVQLHNTEAFF; DNA: TGTGCCAGCAGCTTAGTACAGCTACATAACACTGAAGCTTTCTTT
J: TRBJ2-1; V: TRBV11-2; size: few; D: .; length: 12; CDR3: CASSLTGNEQFF; DNA: TGTGCCAGCAGCTTAACGGGGAATGAGCAGTTCTTC
J: TRBJ1-3; V: TRBV25-1; size: .; D: .; length: 15; CDR3: CASSPQVSRGNTIYF; DNA: TGTGCCAGCAGTCCACAGGTCTCAAGGGGAAACACCATATATTTT
J: TRBJ2-7; V: TRBV13; size: once; D: .; length: 14; CDR3: CASSLTGYSYEQYF; DNA: TGTGCCAGCAGCCTTACAGGGTACTCCTACGAGCAGTACTTC
J: TRBJ2-7; V: TRBV18; size: .; D: TRBD1; length: 14; CDR3: CASGPGTGGYEQYF; DNA: TGTGCCAGCGGACCCGGGACAGGGGGCTACGAGCAGTACTTC
J: TRBJ1-2; V: TRBV7-8; size: .; D: TRBD1; length: 16; CDR3: CASSLSGTGGDYGYTF; DNA: TGTGCCAGCAGCTTATCGGGGACAGGGGGTGACTATGGCTACACCTTC
J: TRBJ2-3; V: TRBV6-6; size: .; D: .; length: 13; CDR3: CASSYSSTDTQYF; DNA: TGTGCCAGCAGTTACTCGTCCACAGATACGCAGTATTTT
J: TRBJ1-5; V: TRBV10-1; size: few; D: .; length: 10; CDR3: CASSPQPQHF; DNA: TGCGCCAGCAGTCCGCAGCCCCAGCATTTT
J: TRBJ2-3; V: TRBV5-4; size: .; D: TRBD1; length: 15; CDR3: CASSLEQGAGDTQYF; DNA: TGTGCCAGCAGCTTGGAACAGGGGGCTGGAGATACGCAGTATTTT
J: TRBJ1-1; V: TRBV29-1; size: few; D: .; length: 10; CDR3: CSARAVEAFF; DNA: TGCAGCGCGAGAGCAGTTGAAGCTTTCTTT
J: TRBJ2-5; V: TRBV29-1; size: .; D: .; length: 13; CDR3: CSVDTAGWETQYF; DNA: TGCAGCGTTGATACGGCAGGGTGGGAGACCCAGTACTTC
J: TRBJ1-4; V: TRBV7-8; size: .; D: .; length: 15; CDR3: CASSLGHAINEKLFF; DNA: TGTGCCAGCAGCTTAGGGCACGCGATTAATGAAAAACTGTTTTTT
J: TRBJ2-7; V: TRBV2; size: once; D: TRBD2; length: 15; CDR3: CASSPGLAGLYEQYF; DNA: TGTGCCAGCAGCCCTGGACTAGCGGGCCTCTACGAGCAGTACTTC
J: TRBJ2-1; V: TRBV7-9; size: .; D: TRBD2; length: 17; CDR3: CASNTWAGESSYNEQFF; DNA: TGTGCCAGCAACACCTGGGCGGGGGAGAGCTCCTACAATGAGCAGTTCTTC
J: TRBJ1-3; V: TRBV6-6; size: .; D: TRBD1; length: 15; CDR3: CASSSPTGSGNTIYF; DNA: TGTGCCAGCAGCTCCCCGACAGGGTCTGGAAACACCATATATTTT
J: TRBJ1-1; V: TRBV29-1; size: medium-sized; D: .; length: 9; CDR3: CSVYPEAFF; DNA: TGCAGCGTGTACCCCGAAGCTTTCTTT
J: TRBJ2-5; V: TRBV5-4; size: .; D: .; length: 13; CDR3: CASSSERGETQYF; DNA: TGTGCCAGCAGCTCGGAAAGGGGAGAGACCCAGTACTTC
J: TRBJ2-7; V: TRBV15; size: .; D: .; length: 12; CDR3: CATSRDLGEQYF; DNA: TGTGCCACCAGCAGAGACCTAGGGGAGCAGTACTTC
J: TRBJ2-7; V: TRBV5-1; size: .; D: TRBD1; length: 16; CDR3: CASSLLVGTGGFEQYF; DNA: TGCGCCAGCAGCCTCCTAGTAGGGACAGGGGGCTTCGAGCAGTACTTC
J: TRBJ2-7; V: TRBV5-1; size: .; D: .; length: 16; CDR3: CASSLPRPGETYEQYF; DNA: TGCGCCAGCAGCCTCCCTCGTCCAGGAGAAACTTACGAGCAGTACTTC
J: TRBJ1-3; V: TRBV19; size: .; D: .; length: 13; CDR3: CASSISWADTIYF; DNA: TGTGCCAGTAGTATTTCATGGGCCGACACCATATATTTT
J: TRBJ2-7; V: TRBV9; size: .; D: .; length: 16; CDR3: CASSQGATAFPYEQYF; DNA: TGTGCCAGCAGCCAAGGGGCTACAGCTTTCCCCTACGAGCAGTACTTC
J: TRBJ1-4; V: TRBV4-2; size: .; D: .; length: 18; CDR3: CASSQRTSGAATNEKLFF; DNA: TGTGCCAGCAGCCAACGGACGTCAGGGGCCGCAACTAATGAAAAACTGTTTTTT
J: TRBJ1-1; V: TRBV18; size: few; D: .; length: 13; CDR3: CASSSDQNTEAFF; DNA: TGTGCCAGCTCATCTGACCAGAACACTGAAGCTTTCTTT
J: TRBJ1-2; V: TRBV7-9; size: once; D: TRBD1; length: 15; CDR3: CASSSGTGGAYGYTF; DNA: TGTGCCAGCAGCTCCGGGACAGGGGGAGCTTATGGCTACACCTTC
J: TRBJ2-7; V: TRBV7-2; size: .; D: .; length: 14; CDR3: CASSIILGDYEQYF; DNA: TGTGCCAGCAGTATAATTTTGGGGGACTACGAGCAGTACTTC
J: TRBJ1-2; V: TRBV5-1; size: .; D: .; length: 16; CDR3: CASSLTGTGFNYGYTF; DNA: TGCGCCAGCAGCTTGACAGGGACCGGCTTTAACTATGGCTACACCTTC
J: TRBJ1-1; V: TRBV9; size: .; D: .; length: 13; CDR3: CASSPRQNTEAFF; DNA: TGTGCCAGCAGCCCCCGGCAGAACACTGAAGCTTTCTTT
J: TRBJ1-6; V: TRBV6-1; size: .; D: .; length: 14; CDR3: CASSDWQGNSPLHF; DNA: TGTGCCAGCAGTGATTGGCAGGGGAATTCACCCCTCCACTTT
J: TRBJ1-5; V: TRBV4-2; size: .; D: .; length: 17; CDR3: CASSQEVGRRAGQPQHF; DNA: TGTGCCAGCAGCCAAGAGGTAGGTAGACGGGCAGGTCAGCCCCAGCATTTT